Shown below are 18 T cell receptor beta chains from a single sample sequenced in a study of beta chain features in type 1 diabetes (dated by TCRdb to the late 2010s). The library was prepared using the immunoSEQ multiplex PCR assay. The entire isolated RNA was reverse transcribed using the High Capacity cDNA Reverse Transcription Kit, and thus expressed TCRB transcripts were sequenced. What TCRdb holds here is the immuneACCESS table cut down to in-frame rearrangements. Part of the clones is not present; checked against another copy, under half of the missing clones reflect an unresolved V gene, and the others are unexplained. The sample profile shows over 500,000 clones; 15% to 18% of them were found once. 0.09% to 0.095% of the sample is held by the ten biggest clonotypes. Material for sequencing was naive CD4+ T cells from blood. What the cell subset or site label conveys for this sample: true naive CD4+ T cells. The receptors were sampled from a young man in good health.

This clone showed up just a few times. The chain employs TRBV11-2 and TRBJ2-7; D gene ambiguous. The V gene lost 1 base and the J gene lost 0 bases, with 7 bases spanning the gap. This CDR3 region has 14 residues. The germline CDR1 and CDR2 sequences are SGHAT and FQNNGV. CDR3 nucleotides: TGTGCCAGCAGCTTAGTTCTAAGCTCCTACGAGCAGTACTTC. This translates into CASSLVLSSYEQYF.

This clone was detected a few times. CDR3 bases: TGTGCCAGCAGCGGGCTACTGACAACTAATGAAAAACTGTTTTTT. Translated: CASSGLLTTNEKLFF. The V and J genes are TRBV9 and TRBJ1-4; D uncertain. Germline assignment: CDR1 SGDLS and CDR2 YYNGEE. V lost 3 bases and J lost 0, with 9 bases in between. The CDR3 is 15 amino acids.

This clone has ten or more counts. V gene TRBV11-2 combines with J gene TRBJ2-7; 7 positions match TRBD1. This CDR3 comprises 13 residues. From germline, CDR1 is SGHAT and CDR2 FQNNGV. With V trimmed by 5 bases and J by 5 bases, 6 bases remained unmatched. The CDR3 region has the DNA TGTGCCAGCAGCCGACAGGGTGGCCACGAGCAGTACTTC. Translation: CASSRQGGHEQYF.

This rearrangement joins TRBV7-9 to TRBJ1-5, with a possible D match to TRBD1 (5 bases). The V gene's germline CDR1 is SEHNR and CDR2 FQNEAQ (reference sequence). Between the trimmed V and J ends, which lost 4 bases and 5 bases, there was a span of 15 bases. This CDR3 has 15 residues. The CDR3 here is CASSSRRGADQPQHF. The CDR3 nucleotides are TGTGCCAGCAGCTCCCGTCGTGGGGCGGATCAGCCCCAGCATTTT.

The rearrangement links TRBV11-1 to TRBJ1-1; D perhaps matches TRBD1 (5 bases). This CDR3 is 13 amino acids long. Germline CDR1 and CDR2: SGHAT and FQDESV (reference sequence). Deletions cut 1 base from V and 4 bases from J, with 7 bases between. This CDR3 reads CASSLVGTTEAFF. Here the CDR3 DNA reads TGTGCCAGCAGCTTAGTGGGGACCACTGAAGCTTTCTTT.

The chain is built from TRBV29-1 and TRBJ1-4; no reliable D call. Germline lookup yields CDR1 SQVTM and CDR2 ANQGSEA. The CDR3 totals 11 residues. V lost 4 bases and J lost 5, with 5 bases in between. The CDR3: CSVAQNEKLFF. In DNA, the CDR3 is TGCAGCGTTGCTCAGAATGAAAAACTGTTTTTT.

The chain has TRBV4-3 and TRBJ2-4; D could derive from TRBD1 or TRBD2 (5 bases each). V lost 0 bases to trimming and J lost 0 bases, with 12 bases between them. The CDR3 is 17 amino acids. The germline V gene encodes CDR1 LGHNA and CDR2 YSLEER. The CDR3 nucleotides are TGCGCCAGCAGCCAAGAGAGGGGCCAGTCAGCCAAAAACATTCAGTACTTC. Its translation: CASSQERGQSAKNIQYF.

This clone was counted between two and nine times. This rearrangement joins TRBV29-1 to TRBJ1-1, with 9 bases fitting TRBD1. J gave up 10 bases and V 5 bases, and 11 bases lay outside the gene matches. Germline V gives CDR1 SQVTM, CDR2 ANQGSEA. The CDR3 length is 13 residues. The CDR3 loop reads CSVPGQGARGAFF. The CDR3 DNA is TGCAGCGTTCCGGGACAGGGAGCGCGTGGAGCTTTCTTT. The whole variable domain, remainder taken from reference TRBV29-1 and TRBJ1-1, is SAVISQKPSRDICQRGTSLTIQCQVDSQVTMMFWYRQQPGQSLTLIATANQGSEATYESGFVIDKFPISRPNLTFSTLTVSNMSPEDSSIYLCSVPGQGARGAFFGQGTRLTVV.

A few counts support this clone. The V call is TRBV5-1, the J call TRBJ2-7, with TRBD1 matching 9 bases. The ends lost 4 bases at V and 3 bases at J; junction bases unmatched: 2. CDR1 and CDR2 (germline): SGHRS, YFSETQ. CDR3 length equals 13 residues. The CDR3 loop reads CASSGQGRYEQYF. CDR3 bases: TGCGCCAGCAGCGGACAGGGGCGCTACGAGCAGTACTTC. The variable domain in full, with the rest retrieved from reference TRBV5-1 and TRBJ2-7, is KAGVTQTPRYLIKTRGQQVTLSCSPISGHRSVSWYQQTPGQGLQFLFEYFSETQRNKGNFPGRFSGRQFSNSRSEMNVSTLELGDSALYLCASSGQGRYEQYFGPGTRLTVT.

CDR3 sequence (DNA): TGTGCCAGCAGTCCCTGGGGTCGAGTTACCTACGAGCAGTACTTC. This sequence encodes CASSPWGRVTYEQYF. The chain links TRBV6-6 to TRBJ2-7; D is uncertain. CDR3 length: 15 residues. V was trimmed by 5 bases and J by 2 bases, leaving 16 bases between them. Germline V CDR1 and CDR2: MNHNY, SVGAGI (reference sequence).

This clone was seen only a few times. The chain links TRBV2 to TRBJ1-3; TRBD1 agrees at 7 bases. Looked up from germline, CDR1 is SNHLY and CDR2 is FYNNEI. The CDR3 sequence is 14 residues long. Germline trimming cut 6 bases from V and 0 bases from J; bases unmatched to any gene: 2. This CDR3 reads CASRPGGSGNTIYF. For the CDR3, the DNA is TGTGCCAGCAGACCAGGGGGCTCTGGAAACACCATATATTTT. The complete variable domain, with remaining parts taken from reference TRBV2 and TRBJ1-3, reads EPEVTQTPSHQVTQMGQEVILRCVPISNHLYFYWYRQILGQKVEFLVSFYNNEISEKSEIFDDQFSVERPDGSNFTLKIRSTKLEDSAMYFCASRPGGSGNTIYFGEGSWLTVV.

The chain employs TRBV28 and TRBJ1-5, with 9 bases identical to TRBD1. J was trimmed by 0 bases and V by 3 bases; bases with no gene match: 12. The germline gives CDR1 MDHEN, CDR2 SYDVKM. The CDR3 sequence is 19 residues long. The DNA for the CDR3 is TGTGCCAGCAGTTTTGGCCCACAGGGGGCGAGGAATAGCAATCAGCCCCAGCATTTT. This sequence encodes CASSFGPQGARNSNQPQHF.

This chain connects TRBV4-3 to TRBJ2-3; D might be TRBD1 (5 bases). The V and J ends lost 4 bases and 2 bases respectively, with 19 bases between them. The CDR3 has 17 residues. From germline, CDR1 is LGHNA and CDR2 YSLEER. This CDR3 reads CASSRWTAAGSTDTQYF. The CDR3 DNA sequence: TGCGCCAGCAGCCGGTGGACGGCGGCAGGGTCCACAGATACGCAGTATTTT.

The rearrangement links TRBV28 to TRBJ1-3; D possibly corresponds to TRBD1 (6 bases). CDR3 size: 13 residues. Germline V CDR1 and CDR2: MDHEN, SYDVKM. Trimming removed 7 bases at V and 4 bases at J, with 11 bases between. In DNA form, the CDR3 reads TGTGCCAGCACTCAGGGGCTGGGAAACACCATATATTTT. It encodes CASTQGLGNTIYF.

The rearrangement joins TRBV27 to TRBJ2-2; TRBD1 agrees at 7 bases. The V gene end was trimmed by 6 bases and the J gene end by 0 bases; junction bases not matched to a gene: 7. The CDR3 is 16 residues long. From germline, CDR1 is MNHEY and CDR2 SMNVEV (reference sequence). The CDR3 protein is CASRQTGAANTGELFF. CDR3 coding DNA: TGTGCCAGCAGACAAACAGGGGCTGCGAACACCGGGGAGCTGTTTTTT.

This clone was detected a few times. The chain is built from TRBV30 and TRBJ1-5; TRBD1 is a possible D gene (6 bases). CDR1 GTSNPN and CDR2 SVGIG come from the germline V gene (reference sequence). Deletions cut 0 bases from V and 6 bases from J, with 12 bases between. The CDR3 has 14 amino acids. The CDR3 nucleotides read TGTGCCTGGAGTGTACAACAGGGCGCTCAGCCCCAGCATTTT. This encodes CAWSVQQGAQPQHF.

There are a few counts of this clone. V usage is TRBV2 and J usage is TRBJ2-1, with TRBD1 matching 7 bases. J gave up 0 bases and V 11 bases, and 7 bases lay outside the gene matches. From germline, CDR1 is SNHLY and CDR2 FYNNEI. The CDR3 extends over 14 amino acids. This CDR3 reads CALTSGGSYNEQFF. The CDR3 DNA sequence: TGTGCCCTAACATCAGGGGGCTCCTACAATGAGCAGTTCTTC.

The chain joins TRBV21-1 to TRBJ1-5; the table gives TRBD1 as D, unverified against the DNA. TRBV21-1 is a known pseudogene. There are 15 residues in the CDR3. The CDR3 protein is CASSKGQWGHQPQHF. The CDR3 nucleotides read TGTGCCAGCAGCAAAGGACAGTGGGGCCATCAGCCCCAGCATTTT.